These 10 T cell receptor beta chains were sequenced from one sample in a study of blood T cell repertoires in COVID-19. Here immunoSEQ multiplex PCR was the method, and the copy in TCRdb shows in-frame clones only, minus some. The table lists some 200,000 clones, roughly nine tenths of them singletons. Sequencing used peripheral blood. These TCRs come from a woman aged 45-65 years with acute or convalescent COVID-19.

The V gene is TRBV27, the J gene TRBJ2-6; possible D gene TRBD2, 5 bases. V was pared by 5 bases and J by 4 bases, with 9 bases between. There are 14 residues in the CDR3. Per germline, CDR1 MNHEY and CDR2 SMNVEV (reference sequence). The DNA of the CDR3 is TGTGCCAGCAGTCCGGGGTCAGGGGCCAACGTCCTGACTTTC. Translation: CASSPGSGANVLTF.

The J gene is TRBJ2-6, the V gene TRBV5-1; the match to TRBD1 covers 12 bases. This CDR3 spans 16 amino acids. The V and J ends lost 7 bases and 4 bases, in that order; junction bases with no gene match: 6. The germline V gene encodes CDR1 SGHRS and CDR2 YFSETQ. Here the CDR3 reads CASGGTGGQGANVLTF. CDR3 bases: TGCGCCAGCGGCGGGACAGGGGGCCAGGGGGCCAACGTCCTGACTTTC.

The rearrangement links TRBV18 to TRBJ2-3; TRBD1 matches at 7 bases. CDR1 and CDR2 (germline): KGHSH, LQKENI. Unmatched junction bases numbered 7, after V lost 1 base and J lost 3 bases. CDR3 length: 16 residues. The CDR3 nucleotides are TGTGCCAGCTCACCACAACCGGGACAGCTGACAGATACGCAGTATTTT. This sequence encodes CASSPQPGQLTDTQYF.

The chain links TRBV5-1 to TRBJ2-3; TRBD1 matches at 11 bases. Germline V gene lookup returns CDR1 SGHRS and CDR2 YFSETQ. The V and J ends lost 4 bases and 0 bases, in that order; junction bases with no gene match: 10. CDR3 length equals 18 residues. The CDR3 DNA reads TGCGCCAGCAGCACCCCGCTAGGGGACAGGGGGAGCACAGATACGCAGTATTTT. Translating gives CASSTPLGDRGSTDTQYF.

The rearrangement uses TRBV16 and TRBJ1-1; D may be TRBD1 (5 bases). The CDR3 totals 14 residues. Trimming took off 4 bases at V and 0 bases at J, with 9 bases between the two ends. Germline loops: CDR1 KGHSY, CDR2 FQNENV. For the CDR3, the DNA is TGTGCCAGCAGCCCGACAGTTATGAACACTGAAGCTTTCTTT. Amino acid sequence: CASSPTVMNTEAFF. Variable domain in full (rest from reference TRBV16 and TRBJ1-1): GEEVAQTPKHLVRGEGQKAKLYCAPIKGHSYVFWYQQVLKNEFKFLISFQNENVFDETGMPKERFSAKCLPNSPCSLEIQATKLEDSAVYFCASSPTVMNTEAFFGQGTRLTVV.

The rearrangement uses TRBV7-9 and TRBJ2-3; a possible D gene is TRBD2 (6 bases). This CDR3 contains 15 residues. The V gene lost 2 bases and the J gene lost 1 base, with 10 bases spanning the gap. Per germline, CDR1 SEHNR and CDR2 FQNEAQ (reference sequence). The CDR3 is CASSLFGSGTDTQYF. Written as DNA, the CDR3 is TGTGCCAGCAGCTTATTCGGGAGCGGCACAGATACGCAGTATTTT.

The chain has TRBV11-3 and TRBJ2-1; TRBD2 agrees at 9 bases. Germline CDR1 is SGHNT and CDR2 is YENEEA. Trimming took 3 bases from V and 6 from J; bases not matched to a gene: 6. The CDR3 runs to 15 residues. The CDR3, as DNA: TGTGCCAGCAGCTTTGGCGGGGGGGCGGGCAATGAGCAGTTCTTC. Translation gives CASSFGGGAGNEQFF.

This chain uses TRBV6-2 or TRBV6-3 with TRBJ1-5, with D possibly TRBD1 on 5 matching bases. The CDR3 loop spans 17 amino acids. The germline gives CDR1 MNHEY, CDR2 SVGEGT. V shed 5 bases and J shed 3 bases, with 20 bases lying between them. The CDR3, as DNA: TGTGCCAGCAGTCCGCACCAACCCCAGGGATCCAATCAGCCCCAGCATTTT. As protein: CASSPHQPQGSNQPQHF.

In its sample, this clone was seen once. CDR3 DNA sequence: TGTGCCAGTAGACCTCGACAGATCAATCAGCCCCAGCATTTT. Protein sequence: CASRPRQINQPQHF. The rearrangement joins TRBV19 to TRBJ1-5, with D possibly matching TRBD1 (5 bases). The germline gives CDR1 LNHDA, CDR2 SQIVND (reference sequence). This CDR3 contains 14 residues. V gave up 6 bases and J gave up 3 bases, with 12 bases separating them.

The rearrangement links TRBV7-2 to TRBJ2-2; TRBD2 aligns across 9 bases. The CDR3 runs to 18 residues. The germline CDR1 and CDR2 sequences are SGHTA and FQGNSA. With V trimmed by 5 bases and J by 2 bases, 12 bases remained unmatched. The CDR3 DNA reads as TGTGCCAGCAGCCCCAGGAGGATAGCGGGGGTAAACACCGGGGAGCTGTTTTTT. It yields the protein CASSPRRIAGVNTGELFF.